The 8 T cell receptor beta chains below all came from one sample that was sequenced in a study of shared clonotypes between healthy human individuals. Here immunoSEQ multiplex PCR was the method, and the copy in TCRdb shows in-frame clones only, minus some. This sample carries a few million clones, 90% to 97% of them seen once, and the ten largest clones take around 0.13%. The sequencing sample was made of naive CD4+ T cells sorted from blood. Subset meaning: CD45RA+ positively selected. The receptors originated from a man younger than 30 in good health.

V and J are TRBV9 and TRBJ2-7, with a tentative D call TRBD1 (5 bases). CDR1 and CDR2 from the germline V gene are SGDLS and YYNGEE. The CDR3 covers 15 residues. The ends were cut back, 3 bases at V and 2 bases at J, with 15 bases in the middle. The CDR3 here is CASSEAPGQAYEQYF. CDR3 nucleotides: TGTGCCAGCAGCGAGGCCCCCGGACAAGCCTACGAGCAGTACTTC.

This chain connects TRBV7-9 to TRBJ2-7; 9 bases agree with TRBD1. Germline trimming cut 5 bases from V and 3 bases from J; bases unmatched to any gene: 11. The CDR3 runs to 16 residues. CDR1 is SEHNR, CDR2 FQNEAQ, per germline (reference sequence). The CDR3, as DNA: TGTGCCAGCAGCCCAATAACCGGGACAGGGTTCTACGAGCAGTACTTC. Translation: CASSPITGTGFYEQYF.

The gene calls are TRBV5-1 and TRBJ2-6, with unresolved D. Germline CDR1 SGHRS, CDR2 YFSETQ. Trimming took 7 bases from V and 0 from J, leaving 5 bases between them. CDR3 length: 13 amino acids. CDR3 loop: CASRNSGANVLTF. The CDR3, as DNA: TGCGCCAGCCGAAACTCTGGGGCCAACGTCCTGACTTTC.

V and J are TRBV28 and TRBJ1-2, with TRBD1 matching over 8 bases. The CDR3 covers 13 residues. Germline V gives CDR1 MDHEN, CDR2 SYDVKM. After removal of 5 bases from V and 5 bases from J, the junction contained 4 bases not matched to a gene. CDR3 in amino acids: CASSDRGRYGYTF. The CDR3 DNA follows: TGTGCCAGCAGTGACAGGGGACGATATGGCTACACCTTC.

Concerning this clone: The identical CDR3 is also encoded by other nucleotide sequences in the sample. The V and J genes are TRBV18 and TRBJ2-5; unclear D gene. Germline lookup yields CDR1 KGHSH and CDR2 LQKENI. The CDR3 runs to 13 residues. Trimming took 6 bases from V and 1 from J, leaving 9 bases between them. CDR3 coding DNA: TGTGCCAGCTCCCCAGAAATCCAAGAGACCCAGTACTTC. Translating gives CASSPEIQETQYF.

CDR3 coding DNA: TGTGCCACCCGATCACTGGGAGCGCAAGAGACCCAGTACTTC. It is translated as CATRSLGAQETQYF. The chain couples TRBV7-9 to TRBJ2-5; perhaps TRBD2 as D (5 bases). Between the trimmed V and J ends, which lost 10 bases and 2 bases, there was a span of 17 bases. The CDR3 is made up of 14 amino acids. Per germline, CDR1 SEHNR and CDR2 FQNEAQ (reference sequence).

V usage is TRBV7-2 and J usage is TRBJ2-5; 7 bases agree with TRBD2. J lost 5 bases, V lost 5 bases, and 5 bases had no gene match. The CDR3 has 13 amino acids. The germline CDR1 and CDR2 sequences are SGHTA and FQGNSA. This chain's CDR3 is CASSPYGRETQYF. The CDR3 DNA follows: TGTGCCAGCAGCCCATACGGGAGGGAGACCCAGTACTTC.

This chain joins TRBV7-3 and TRBJ1-4, with 7 nucleotides matching TRBD1. Germline V gene data show CDR1 as SGHTA and CDR2 as FQGTGA. The length of the CDR3 is 15 residues. V lost 6 bases to trimming and J lost 6 bases; unmatched junction nucleotides: 10. CDR3 protein: CASSLTGVRDEKLFF. CDR3 nucleotides: TGTGCCAGCAGTCTAACAGGGGTCCGGGATGAAAAACTGTTTTTT.